Listed here are 9 T cell receptor beta chains from one sample, sequenced in a study of cytomegalovirus exposure and HLA in healthy donors. Amplification used 60 Vbeta primers and 13 Jbeta primers. TCRdb keeps only in-frame clones here, not all; method: immunoSEQ multiplex PCR. The sample shows about 110,000 clones, roughly three quarters of them seen only once. Sequenced material: PBMCs. These receptors all come from a man between 40 and 49 years old in good health and CMV-seronegative.

This clone was recorded once. The chain links TRBV5-1 to TRBJ2-7; a possible D gene is TRBD2 (6 bases). V gave up 0 bases and J gave up 0 bases, with 10 bases separating them. The germline CDR1 and CDR2 sequences are SGHRS and YFSETQ. The CDR3 covers 15 residues. CDR3 in DNA: TGCGCCAGCAGCTTGGAGCGGGCACTCTCCTACGAGCAGTACTTC. Translation: CASSLERALSYEQYF.

The rearrangement links TRBV11-2 to TRBJ1-2; no definite D call. CDR3 length: 15 amino acids. Germline V CDR1 and CDR2: SGHAT, FQNNGV. The ends were cut back, 2 bases at V and 4 bases at J, with 14 bases in the middle. The CDR3 reads CASSLNPQVSYGYTF. The CDR3 nucleotides read TGTGCCAGCAGCTTAAACCCCCAGGTTTCCTATGGCTACACCTTC.

V is TRBV28 and J is TRBJ2-7, with a tentative D call TRBD1 (6 bases). The CDR3 has 14 residues. V was trimmed by 2 bases and J by 0 bases, leaving 8 bases between them. CDR1 MDHEN and CDR2 SYDVKM come from the germline V gene. CDR3 sequence: CASSLARGSYEQYF. The CDR3 DNA reads TGTGCCAGCAGTTTAGCCAGGGGCTCCTACGAGCAGTACTTC.

The gene calls are TRBV6-1 and TRBJ2-3; TRBD2 matches 9 bases. In germline, CDR1 is MNHNS, CDR2 SASEGT. The V and J ends lost 2 bases and 0 bases, in that order; junction bases with no gene match: 3. The CDR3 is made up of 16 amino acids. CDR3 bases: TGTGCCAGCAGTGAACCTAGCGGGATTAGCACAGATACGCAGTATTTT. It is translated as CASSEPSGISTDTQYF.

There are a few counts of this clone. The gene calls are TRBV21-1 and TRBJ2-2; the DNA was not compared with TRBD2, the D call given in the table. TRBV21-1 is termed a pseudogene. The CDR3 consists of 14 residues. The CDR3 region has the DNA TGTGCCAGCAGCACTAGCGGAATGACCGGGGAGCTGTTTTTT. Amino acids: CASSTSGMTGELFF.

This clone was seen more than once but under ten times. The chain recombines TRBV4-1 with TRBJ1-6; TRBD1 matches 8 bases. The CDR3 has 15 amino acids. The germline CDR1 and CDR2 sequences are MGHRA and YSYEKL. Germline trimming cut 0 bases from V and 6 bases from J; bases unmatched to any gene: 1. In DNA form, the CDR3 reads TGCGCCAGCAGCCAAGAAGGGACAGGTAATTCACCCCTCCACTTT. Translation gives CASSQEGTGNSPLHF.

V usage is TRBV30 and J usage is TRBJ1-5; 9 positions match TRBD1. V dropped 2 bases and J dropped 5; count of bases not matched to a gene: 4. This CDR3 has 14 residues. CDR1 GTSNPN and CDR2 SVGIG come from the germline V gene (reference sequence). In nucleotides, the CDR3 is TGTGCCTGGAGTTTAGGACAGGGGTATCAGCCCCAGCATTTT. Its protein product is CAWSLGQGYQPQHF. Looking up the rest from reference TRBV30 and TRBJ1-5 gives the full variable domain: SQTIHQWPATLVQPVGSPLSLECTVEGTSNPNLYWYRQAAGRGLQLLFYSVGIGQISSEVPQNLSASRPQDRQFILSSKKLLLSDSGFYLCAWSLGQGYQPQHFGDGTRLSIL.

For this clone: Other DNA sequences in this specimen translate into the identical CDR3. DNA of the CDR3: TGTGCCAGCAGCTCCCGGGACAGGGTCTACGAGCAGTACTTC. It yields the protein CASSSRDRVYEQYF. V usage is TRBV7-9 and J usage is TRBJ2-7; the match to TRBD1 covers 9 bases. The ends lost 4 bases at V and 3 bases at J; junction bases unmatched: 4. Germline CDR1 is SEHNR and CDR2 is FQNEAQ (reference sequence). The CDR3 consists of 14 residues. Drawing the rest from reference TRBV7-9 and TRBJ2-7, the complete variable domain is DTGVSQNPRHKITKRGQNVTFRCDPISEHNRLYWYRQTLGQGPEFLTYFQNEAQLEKSRLLSDRFSAERPKGSFSTLEIQRTEQGDSAMYLCASSSRDRVYEQYFGPGTRLTVT.

V gene TRBV9 combines with J gene TRBJ1-6; no clear D gene. CDR1 and CDR2 (germline): SGDLS, YYNGEE. V lost 0 bases and J 6 bases, leaving 10 bases between the germline ends. The CDR3 consists of 15 residues. CDR3 DNA: TGTGCCAGCAGCGTAGCTTACAGAACTAATTCACCCCTCCACTTT. It is translated as CASSVAYRTNSPLHF.